This T cell receptor beta chain originates from a study of blood T cell repertoires in COVID-19. Study details: PBMCs, B-cell-depleted T cells, or T cells were the source of the cDNA or gDNA that made up the material.

From germline, CDR1 is SNHLY and CDR2 FYNNEI. Losses at the gene ends were 6 bases for V and 0 bases for J; bases not matched to a gene: 7. The CDR3 totals 15 residues. Assay: immunoSEQ multiplex PCR; the TCRdb copy retains only in-frame clones and omits some. The data show some 140,000 clones, 75% to 95% seen once. The chain employs TRBV2 and TRBJ1-2; 7 nucleotides match TRBD1. The sequenced material came from peripheral blood. This sequence was found in a man aged 50-60 years with acute or convalescent COVID-19. In DNA, the CDR3 is TGTGCCAGCAGATGGGTCAGGGGGGCTAACTATGGCTACACCTTC. Translating gives CASRWVRGANYGYTF.